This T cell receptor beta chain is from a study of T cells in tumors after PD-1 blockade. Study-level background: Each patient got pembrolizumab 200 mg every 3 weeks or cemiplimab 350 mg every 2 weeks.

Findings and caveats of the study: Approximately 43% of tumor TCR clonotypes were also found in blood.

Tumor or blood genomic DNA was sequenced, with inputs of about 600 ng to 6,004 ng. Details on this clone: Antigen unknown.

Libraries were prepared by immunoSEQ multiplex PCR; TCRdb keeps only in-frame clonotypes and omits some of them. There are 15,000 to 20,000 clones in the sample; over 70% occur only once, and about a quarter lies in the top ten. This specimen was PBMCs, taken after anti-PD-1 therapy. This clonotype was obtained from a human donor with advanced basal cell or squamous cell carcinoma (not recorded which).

This CDR3 reads CASSNRLAGGPDTQYF. The CDR3 nucleotides are TGTGCCAGTAGTAACCGACTAGCGGGGGGGCCGGATACGCAGTATTTT. V is TRBV19 and J is TRBJ2-3, with TRBD2 matching over 14 bases. The CDR3 extends over 16 amino acids. Germline V CDR1 and CDR2: LNHDA, SQIVND (reference sequence). The trim removed 4 bases at V and 6 bases at J, leaving 6 bases unmatched. The full variable domain, its missing parts supplied by reference TRBV19 and TRBJ2-3, is DGGITQSPKYLFRKEGQNVTLSCEQNLNHDAMYWYRQDPGQGLRLIYYSQIVNDFQKGDIAEGYSVSREKKESFPLTVTSAQKNPTAFYLCASSNRLAGGPDTQYFGPGTRLTVL.